This is a list of T cell receptor beta chains from one sample in a study of glioma-infiltrating T cells. TCRdb reanalysed the multiplex PCR reads using MiXCR and keeps one entry per CDR3 protein. Of more than 100,000 distinct CDR3 sequences in the sample, around 28% were seen once. Sequencing input: glioma tissue, nonneoplastic brain tissue, or PBMCs (not recorded which). The receptors come from a human donor with low-grade glioma or glioblastoma, undergoing nonglioma brain surgery, or in good health (not recorded which). Each CDR3 is given with its conserved first and last residue. A D gene is named only where the DNA matches it firmly. Clone size is shown for a subset of rows, as once, few, many or a class of expanded clone.

CDR3nt,CDR3aa,j_gene,d_gene,v_gene,abundance
TGTGCCAGCAGCTTAGAGGGCCACGGGGCCAGTGAATCTTTCTTT,CASSLEGHGASESFF,TRBJ1-1,.,TRBV7-2,.
TGCAGCGTTGCGCCGGGCATGAACACTGAAGCTTTCTTT,CSVAPGMNTEAFF,TRBJ1-1,.,TRBV29-1,few
TGTGCCAGTAGTCGGGACAGTGCAAACTGGGGGCAGTACTTC,CASSRDSANWGQYF,TRBJ2-7,TRBD1,TRBV19,few
TGTGCCAGCAGCTCACCTGAACGGGGTCAGCCCCAGCATTTT,CASSSPERGQPQHF,TRBJ1-5,.,TRBV7-2,.
TGTGCCAGCAGCTTAGGGCCCTCTGGGGCCAACGTCCTGACTTTC,CASSLGPSGANVLTF,TRBJ2-6,.,TRBV7-2,few
TGTGCCAGCAGCCCCGGACTAGCGGGGGGCGGTGAGCAGTTCTTC,CASSPGLAGGGEQFF,TRBJ2-1,TRBD2,TRBV7-9,.
TGCAGTGCTAGATCAGCTGGCTACGAGCAGTACTTC,CSARSAGYEQYF,TRBJ2-7,.,TRBV20-1,many
TGTGCCAGCAGCTTCCGACATGGGCACCAAGAGACCCAGTACTTC,CASSFRHGHQETQYF,TRBJ2-5,.,TRBV12-3/TRBV12-4,.
TGTGCCGGCAGCTTCGGATATAGCAATCAGCCCCAGCATTTT,CAGSFGYSNQPQHF,TRBJ1-5,.,TRBV7-2,once
TGTGCCAGCAGTGAGATCGACCGCACAGGTACGCAGTATTTT,CASSEIDRTGTQYF,TRBJ2-3,.,TRBV2,.
TGTGCCAGCAGTGACCGAATCTTCCAAGAGACCCAGTACTTC,CASSDRIFQETQYF,TRBJ2-5,.,TRBV6-1,many
TGTGCCAGCAGCCCTCTTACGACTAGCGGGGGCCAGACAGATACGCAGTATTTT,CASSPLTTSGGQTDTQYF,TRBJ2-3,TRBD2,TRBV7-2,.
TGTGCCAGTAGCCCCGACAGGGGCGGAGGAAACACCATATATTTT,CASSPDRGGGNTIYF,TRBJ1-3,TRBD1,TRBV19,many
TGTGCCAGCTCTCGGGACGGAAACACTGAAGCTTTCTTT,CASSRDGNTEAFF,TRBJ1-1,.,TRBV18,.
TGCGCCAGCAGCGCAGGACTAGCGGGCCTAGATACGCAGTATTTT,CASSAGLAGLDTQYF,TRBJ2-3,TRBD2,TRBV5-1,many
TGTGCCAGCAGCTTTGGACAGGAGCTTCAGTACTTC,CASSFGQELQYF,TRBJ2-7,TRBD1,TRBV7-9,many
TGTGCCAGCAGCTTATTTCTGCCGACTAGTCGATTGCCTTCAGATACGCAGTATTTT,CASSLFLPTSRLPSDTQYF,TRBJ2-3,.,TRBV7-2,.
TGCAGTGCCAGCGGGCCAATGGGGACAGGGGGCAGTTCACCCCTCCACTTT,CSASGPMGTGGSSPLHF,TRBJ1-6,TRBD1,TRBV20-1,few
TGTGCCAGCGGTTACCACACCGACAACGAGCAGTTCTTC,CASGYHTDNEQFF,TRBJ2-1,.,TRBV6-9,.
TGTGCCAGCAGTTACTCGCCGGGACTAGCGGGGGGGCACGAGACCCAGTACTTC,CASSYSPGLAGGHETQYF,TRBJ2-5,TRBD2,TRBV6-6,many
TGTGCCAGCACCGAGGGAGTAAATCAGCCCCAGCATTTT,CASTEGVNQPQHF,TRBJ1-5,.,TRBV6-1,many
TGTGCCAGCAGCCTGCAACAGGGTGATCAGCCCCAGCATTTT,CASSLQQGDQPQHF,TRBJ1-5,.,TRBV3-1,few
TGTGCCAGCAGCGTACTAGCGGGGGAGACCCAGTACTTC,CASSVLAGETQYF,TRBJ2-5,TRBD2,TRBV6-1,.
TGTGCCAGCAGCTCCCCCGGCCACGGGGCCAAAAACATTCAGTACTTC,CASSSPGHGAKNIQYF,TRBJ2-4,.,TRBV7-2,.
TGCAGCGCCGGAGGGGGCTCGGATACGCAGTATTTT,CSAGGGSDTQYF,TRBJ2-3,.,TRBV29-1,many
TGTGCCAGCAGTGATCGAGTAAATAGCAATCAGCCCCAGCATTTT,CASSDRVNSNQPQHF,TRBJ1-5,.,TRBV6-1,many
TGCAGTGCTAGACCCTTGGAGGAGGGATCACCCCTCCACTTT,CSARPLEEGSPLHF,TRBJ1-6,.,TRBV20-1,many
TGTGCCAGCAGCTTGGCCGGGACAGGGCCTACCGGGGAGCTGTTTTTT,CASSLAGTGPTGELFF,TRBJ2-2,TRBD1,TRBV5-4,few
TGTGCCAGCAGCCACCCACGGGTGGGGGACTCTGGAAACACCATATATTTT,CASSHPRVGDSGNTIYF,TRBJ1-3,.,TRBV4-2,many
TGTGCCAGCAGCGCGGCTAGCACAGATACGCAGTATTTT,CASSAASTDTQYF,TRBJ2-3,.,TRBV6-1,many
TGTGCCAGCAGCCCCTCCGTGGGGTCGAACACTGAAGCTTTCTTT,CASSPSVGSNTEAFF,TRBJ1-1,.,TRBV7-8,many
TGTGCCAGCAGCTTGGGGTCGAATAACTATGTCTACACCTTC,CASSLGSNNYVYTF,TRBJ1-2,.,TRBV11-2,.
TGTGCCAGCAGTCGAACAGGGCAAACTAACTATGGCTACACCTTC,CASSRTGQTNYGYTF,TRBJ1-2,.,TRBV6-1,many
TGTGCCACCAGCAGAGGACCGATGAACACTGAAGCTTTCTTT,CATSRGPMNTEAFF,TRBJ1-1,.,TRBV15,many
TGTGCCAGCAGCCAACACGCGGGGGGGCCTGATGGGCAGTTCTTC,CASSQHAGGPDGQFF,TRBJ2-1,TRBD2,TRBV4-2,.
TGCGCCAACAGCCAAAAGTACGGTGATCCCCAGCATTTT,CANSQKYGDPQHF,TRBJ1-5,.,TRBV4-1,.
TGCAGTGCGGACAGGGGTTCGAATGAGCAGTTCTTC,CSADRGSNEQFF,TRBJ2-1,TRBD1,TRBV20-1,many
TGTGCCAGCAGCTTAGAAGCTGGGACAGAGCGTAATTCACCCCTCCACTTT,CASSLEAGTERNSPLHF,TRBJ1-6,TRBD1,TRBV7-2,many
TGCGCCAGCAGCTTGGCCGCCGAGCAGTACTTC,CASSLAAEQYF,TRBJ2-7,.,TRBV5-1,.
TGTGCCAGCAGTACTCGTGGGACGGTTGGAGCGGTCTCCTACAATGAGCAGTTCTTC,CASSTRGTVGAVSYNEQFF,TRBJ2-1,.,TRBV6-1,many
TGTGCCAGCAGCTTTATGGGGTCCACTGAAGCTTTCTTT,CASSFMGSTEAFF,TRBJ1-1,.,TRBV5-4,.
TGTGCCAGCAGTTTATGGACGAGCACTGAAGCTTTCTTT,CASSLWTSTEAFF,TRBJ1-1,.,TRBV12-3/TRBV12-4,.
TGTGCCAGATCCCTTGGACAGGGTAGAGAGACCCAGTACTTC,CARSLGQGRETQYF,TRBJ2-5,TRBD1,TRBV18,.
TGTGCCAGCAAATGGCTAGCGTGGGAGACCCAGTACTTC,CASKWLAWETQYF,TRBJ2-5,.,TRBV2,few
TGTGCCAGCACCCAACAGGGAACTGGCTACACCTTC,CASTQQGTGYTF,TRBJ1-2,.,TRBV12-3/TRBV12-4,many
TGTGCCAGCAGTGATGGGGTGGTGAAGAGAAGTGAGCAGTTCTTC,CASSDGVVKRSEQFF,TRBJ2-1,.,TRBV28,.
TGCAGTGCTACCCCGGGACAGGGATTTGCAGATACGCAGTATTTT,CSATPGQGFADTQYF,TRBJ2-3,TRBD1,TRBV20-1,many
TGTGCCAGCAGCTTCTTCAGGGGTAGCGGGGCCAATGAGCAGTTCTTC,CASSFFRGSGANEQFF,TRBJ2-1,TRBD2,TRBV5-6,.
TGTGCCAGCACCCGAGGGAGAACCTACGAGCAGTACTTC,CASTRGRTYEQYF,TRBJ2-7,.,TRBV2,many
TGTGCCAGCAGCAAGGGCAGGGACAATGAGCATTTCTTC,CASSKGRDNEHFF,TRBJ2-1,.,TRBV6-6,.
TGTGCCAGCAGGGACACAGGGGTAAACTATGGCTACACCTTC,CASRDTGVNYGYTF,TRBJ1-2,TRBD1,TRBV6-1,many
TGCAGCGTTGAAGGGCGCAGTACGGAGACCCAGTACTTC,CSVEGRSTETQYF,TRBJ2-5,.,TRBV29-1,many
TGTGCCAGCAGCGTAGCTGCAGGGAAGAGTTCACCCCTCCACTTT,CASSVAAGKSSPLHF,TRBJ1-6,.,TRBV9,.
TGTGCCAGCAGTAGCAGGGGGCGTTTTGGCTACACCTTC,CASSSRGRFGYTF,TRBJ1-2,TRBD1,TRBV12-3/TRBV12-4,.
TGTGCCAGCAGCTTTACTAGCTCAGCCGTCAATGAGCAGTTCTTC,CASSFTSSAVNEQFF,TRBJ2-1,.,TRBV7-2,many